Listed here are 7 T cell receptor beta chains from one sample, sequenced in a study of T cell repertoires in cytomegalovirus infection (dated by TCRdb to the late 2010s). For sequencing, an Illumina HiSeq 1500 was employed. TCRdb passed the public sequencing reads through fastp at Q25 and MiXCR, retaining productive beta sequences. CDR3 protein sequences are deduplicated, and each keeps its most common genes and DNA. In this sample the table shows just under 550,000 distinct CDR3 sequences, more than 25% of which occur a single time. The ten biggest clones cover less than 15% of the sample. Material for sequencing was PBMCs. These receptors all stem from a human donor in good health (CMV status not recorded). Some clones in this sample may be carry-over from other donors' samples.

CDR3 region: CASSPQGSLTTGELFF. CDR3 coding DNA: TGTGCCAGTAGCCCTCAGGGCAGCCTAACCACCGGGGAGCTGTTTTTT. The chain couples TRBV19 to TRBJ2-2, with a tentative D call TRBD1 (5 bases). The V end was cut by 6 bases, the J end by 4 bases, with 18 bases between. CDR1 and CDR2 from the germline V gene are LNHDA and SQIVND (reference sequence). The CDR3 extends over 16 amino acids.

There are a few counts of this clonotype. The chain is built from TRBV7-3 and TRBJ2-2; a possible D gene is TRBD2 (6 bases). The ends were cut back, 1 base at V and 4 bases at J, with 10 bases in the middle. CDR1 SGHTA and CDR2 FQGTGA come from the germline V gene. The CDR3 is 15 amino acids. The CDR3 DNA reads as TGTGCCAGCAGCTTAAGCGGGATGGGCACCGGGGAGCTGTTTTTT. Residues: CASSLSGMGTGELFF. Using reference TRBV7-3 and TRBJ2-2 for the parts outside the CDR3, the full variable domain is GAGVSQTPSNKVTEKGKYVELRCDPISGHTALYWYRQSLGQGPEFLIYFQGTGAADDSGLPNDRFFAVRPEGSVSTLKIQRTERGDSAVYLCASSLSGMGTGELFFGEGSRLTVL.

The rearrangement uses TRBV20-1 and TRBJ1-1, with D possibly being TRBD1 (6 bases). Per germline, CDR1 DFQATT and CDR2 SNEGSKA (reference sequence). CDR3 length: 14 residues. The V gene lost 6 bases and the J gene lost 0 bases, with 14 bases spanning the gap. The CDR3 DNA reads as TGCAGTGCGCCCAGGGACACTCTGAACACTGAAGCTTTCTTT. Protein sequence: CSAPRDTLNTEAFF.

The chain links TRBV6-2 or TRBV6-3 to TRBJ2-7; possible D gene TRBD2, 5 bases. Between the trimmed V and J ends, which lost 2 bases and 3 bases, there was a span of 8 bases. This CDR3 comprises 13 residues. Germline V gene sequence: CDR1 MNHEY, CDR2 SVGEGT. CDR3 in amino acids: CASSYRRDYEQYV. The CDR3, as DNA: TGTGCCAGCAGTTACCGTCGGGACTACGAGCAGTACGTC.

The V call is TRBV12-3 or TRBV12-4, the J call TRBJ2-3; D is unresolved. Between the trimmed V and J ends, which lost 4 bases and 1 base, there was a span of 9 bases. The CDR3 length is 14 residues. The CDR3 loop reads CASSSRTRTDTQYF. DNA of the CDR3: TGTGCCAGCAGTTCCCGAACTCGCACAGATACGCAGTATTTT.

This clonotype was seen repeatedly, ten times or more. The gene calls are TRBV7-8 and TRBJ2-2; 7 bases match TRBD2. Germline CDR1 is SGHVS and CDR2 is FQNEAQ. V shed 5 bases, J shed 4 bases, and the junction held 10 bases outside the gene matches. The CDR3 length is 16 residues. CDR3: CASSPTRERSTGELFF. CDR3 sequence (DNA): TGTGCCAGCAGCCCAACGCGGGAGAGGAGCACCGGGGAGCTGTTTTTT.

The chain has TRBV2 and TRBJ2-1, with D hard to call. Trimming left V 0 bases short and J 3 bases short, with 15 bases between. In germline, CDR1 is SNHLY, CDR2 FYNNEI. This CDR3 is 17 amino acids long. CDR3 protein: CASSEAGTRLYYNEQFF. The CDR3 DNA follows: TGTGCCAGCAGTGAAGCAGGAACACGCCTATACTACAATGAGCAGTTCTTC.